Included here is one T cell receptor beta chain sequence, with context. Antigen: not known. The data derive from a study of blood T cells in healthy people across ages. Healthy Caucasian individuals from Russia aged about 6 to 100 served as donors. Then a second PCR, running roughly 7 to 11 cycles, was carried out with a sample-barcoded 5' primer and a J-beta primer mix. Using its own MiXCR run on the 5' RACE reads, TCRdb lists one record per CDR3 protein. Found here are over 1.5 million distinct CDR3 sequences, approximately 50% of them singletons; the top ten hold 2.1%. CDR1 is MNHEY and CDR2 is SMNVEV in the germline V gene (reference sequence). The CDR3 runs to 14 residues. V was cut by 6 bases and J by 8 bases, with 17 bases left in between. Study-level results: Compared with aged donors, long-lived donors showed fewer expanded clones, suggesting selection. A roughly linear age-dependent decrease characterized TCR beta diversity per million T cells.

The TCR sequence derives from a middle-aged woman in good health. What was sequenced was blood. The J gene is TRBJ2-1, the V gene TRBV27; D is uncertain. The CDR3 region has the DNA TGTGCCAGCAGCCTCCTTCCTGCTGGGGATGAGCAGTTCTTC. It yields the protein CASSLLPAGDEQFF.